What follows are 2 T cell receptor beta chains derived from one specimen sequenced in a study of CD8+CD57+ T cells in acquired aplastic anemia. The authors sequenced patients whose flow cytometry had shown CD8+CD57+ cell expansion. Genomic DNA templated the TCR beta VDJ and CDR3 profiling. TCRdb processed the reads anew with MiXCR; each CDR3 protein has one entry. Here the sample spans around 130,000 distinct CDR3 sequences, about 60% being singletons. The sample consisted of sorted CD4+, CD8+, or CD8+CD57+ T cells (not recorded which) from PBMCs. These receptors were obtained from a human donor with aplastic anemia.

The V call is TRBV20-1, the J call TRBJ2-7, with D unclear. V dropped 1 base and J dropped 4 bases, with 11 bases sitting between them. Germline assignment: CDR1 DFQATT and CDR2 SNEGSKA (reference sequence). The CDR3 has 13 residues. Written as DNA, the CDR3 is TGCAGTGCTAGAGGAACCCTTAATTACGAGCAGTACTTC. Translation gives CSARGTLNYEQYF.

V gene TRBV2 combines with J gene TRBJ1-5; D is uncertain. The CDR3 is 17 residues long. CDR1 SNHLY and CDR2 FYNNEI come from the germline V gene. V lost 1 base, J lost 0 bases, and 13 bases lay in between. CDR3 nucleotides: TGTGCCAGCAGTGAAGAAGGCCTTCGGGCTAGCAATCAGCCCCAGCATTTT. Amino acid sequence: CASSEEGLRASNQPQHF.